The 16 T cell receptor beta chains below come from one sample, sequenced in a study of shared clonotypes between healthy human individuals. The data were produced by immunoSEQ multiplex PCR, yet TCRdb's version contains in-frame clones alone and is incomplete. The sample contains some 900,000 clones, about 80% of which appear only once. The sample taken for sequencing was memory CD4+ T cells sorted from blood. Subset of the sample: CD45RA-negative fraction. The receptors stem from a man aged 18 to 29 in good health.

The gene calls are TRBV5-1 and TRBJ2-7, with 14 bases that match TRBD2. V lost 4 bases to trimming and J lost 2 bases; unmatched junction nucleotides: 8. The CDR3 contains 17 residues. From germline, CDR1 is SGHRS and CDR2 YFSETQ. The CDR3 region has the DNA TGCGCCAGCAGCCTAGGACTAGCGGGAGGCATCGCCTACGAGCAGTACTTC. It specifies CASSLGLAGGIAYEQYF. The full variable domain, with the rest looked up from reference TRBV5-1 and TRBJ2-7, is KAGVTQTPRYLIKTRGQQVTLSCSPISGHRSVSWYQQTPGQGLQFLFEYFSETQRNKGNFPGRFSGRQFSNSRSEMNVSTLELGDSALYLCASSLGLAGGIAYEQYFGPGTRLTVT.

The chain uses TRBV11-2 and TRBJ2-1, with D perhaps matching TRBD1 or TRBD2 (8 bases each). Per the germline V gene, CDR1 is SGHAT and CDR2 is FQNNGV. The V gene lost 5 bases and the J gene lost 4 bases, with 21 bases spanning the gap. The CDR3 consists of 17 residues. CDR3 sequence reads: CASSIAGNRGFYNEQFF. CDR3 nucleotide sequence: TGTGCCAGCAGCATAGCGGGAAACAGGGGGTTTTACAATGAGCAGTTCTTC.

This chain connects TRBV5-6 to TRBJ1-6; no clear D. Per germline, CDR1 SGHDT and CDR2 YYEEEE. This CDR3 has 17 residues. V was trimmed by 0 bases and J by 0 bases, leaving 10 bases between them. Here the CDR3 DNA reads TGTGCCAGCAGCTTGGTCCGGTCCGGCTCCTATAATTCACCCCTCCACTTT. Translated: CASSLVRSGSYNSPLHF.

The chain's CDR3 is CASSFAGGKLFF. CDR3 DNA sequence: TGTGCCAGCAGCTTTGCAGGAGGAAAACTGTTTTTT. The V call is TRBV11-2, the J call TRBJ1-4, with D unresolved. Germline V gene sequence: CDR1 SGHAT, CDR2 FQNNGV. V was shortened by 3 bases and J by 10 bases, with 9 bases between the two germline ends. There are 12 residues in the CDR3.

The chain links TRBV15 to TRBJ1-5; maybe TRBD1 (6 bases). This CDR3 contains 15 residues. Germline lookup yields CDR1 LNHNV and CDR2 YYDKDF (reference sequence). V gave up 1 base and J gave up 1 base, with 8 bases separating them. CDR3: CATSRGDTSNQPQHF. The CDR3 DNA sequence: TGTGCCACCAGCAGAGGGGACACGAGCAATCAGCCCCAGCATTTT. The entire variable domain, with the rest obtained from reference TRBV15 and TRBJ1-5, is as follows: DAMVIQNPRYQVTQFGKPVTLSCSQTLNHNVMYWYQQKSSQAPKLLFHYYDKDFNNEADTPDNFQSRRPNTSFCFLDIRSPGLGDTAMYLCATSRGDTSNQPQHFGDGTRLSIL.

V and J are TRBV7-9 and TRBJ2-3; 10 bases are a match to TRBD1. CDR3 length equals 16 residues. V lost 5 bases, J lost 1 base, and 6 bases stayed unmatched. Germline CDR1 reads SEHNR; CDR2 reads FQNEAQ (reference sequence). The DNA of the CDR3 is TGTGCCAGCAGCAGAACCGGGACAGGGGGCACAGATACGCAGTATTTT. It translates to CASSRTGTGGTDTQYF.

CDR3 bases: TGTGCCAGCAGTTTTGGGAACACTGAAGCTTTCTTT. Protein: CASSFGNTEAFF. The genes are TRBV7-9 and TRBJ1-1, with D unresolved. Germline V gives CDR1 SEHNR, CDR2 FQNEAQ (reference sequence). Trimming removed 6 bases at V and 1 base at J, with 6 bases between. There are 12 residues in the CDR3.

This sequence joins TRBV9 and TRBJ1-1; 8 bases line up with TRBD1. V was clipped by 0 bases and J by 4 bases; unmatched bases: 11. The CDR3 length is 17 residues. In germline, CDR1 is SGDLS, CDR2 YYNGEE. DNA of the CDR3: TGTGCCAGCAGCGTAGGAACAGGGGGACGAGTAGGCACTGAAGCTTTCTTT. Residues: CASSVGTGGRVGTEAFF.

Remarks on this clone: The sample contains more than one DNA sequence encoding this CDR3. This sequence joins TRBV30 and TRBJ2-7; 7 positions match TRBD2. The CDR3 runs 14 residues. The J segment lost 0 bases and the V segment lost 0 bases, leaving 2 bases of the junction unmatched. Germline assignment: CDR1 GTSNPN and CDR2 SVGIG (reference sequence). This CDR3 reads CAWSVGGDSYEQYF. In DNA form, the CDR3 reads TGTGCCTGGAGTGTGGGGGGGGACTCCTACGAGCAGTACTTC.

The sample holds one count of this clone. The genes are TRBV2 and TRBJ1-1, with D uncertain. Deletions cut 5 bases from V and 1 base from J, with 8 bases between. This CDR3 is built from 13 residues. The germline gives CDR1 SNHLY, CDR2 FYNNEI. CDR3 nucleotide sequence: TGTGCCAGCAGTCAAGACACGAACACTGAAGCTTTCTTT. Its protein is CASSQDTNTEAFF.

This sequence joins TRBV2 and TRBJ2-3; 11 bases are a match to TRBD2. Germline V CDR1 and CDR2: SNHLY, FYNNEI. Trimming at V came to 6 bases and at J to 4 bases, leaving 6 bases not matched to a gene. This CDR3 is built from 15 residues. The CDR3 region is CASRDGLAGSDTQYF. In DNA form, the CDR3 reads TGTGCCAGCAGAGACGGACTAGCGGGCTCAGATACGCAGTATTTT.

In its sample, this clone was seen a few times. This chain links TRBV5-6 with TRBJ1-2, with unresolved D. V was trimmed by 1 base and J by 8 bases, leaving 12 bases between them. The germline V gene has CDR1 SGHDT and CDR2 YYEEEE. The CDR3 runs to 13 residues. The CDR3 region is CASSLIVDRGYTF. As DNA, the CDR3 is TGTGCCAGCAGCTTGATCGTCGATCGGGGCTACACCTTC.

The V call is TRBV11-2, the J call TRBJ1-6; D is unclear. The CDR3 consists of 14 residues. From germline, CDR1 is SGHAT and CDR2 FQNNGV. Deletions cut 0 bases from V and 4 bases from J, with 4 bases between. This CDR3 reads CASSLDAYNSPLHF. CDR3 DNA sequence: TGTGCCAGCAGCTTAGATGCTTATAATTCACCCCTCCACTTT.

About this clone itself: The same CDR3 is also encoded by other DNA sequences in this sample. The gene calls are TRBV19 and TRBJ1-2, with a possible D match to TRBD1 (5 bases). This CDR3 region has 13 residues. Trimming took off 5 bases at V and 4 bases at J, with 11 bases between the two ends. The V gene's germline CDR1 is LNHDA and CDR2 SQIVND (reference sequence). As DNA, the CDR3 is TGTGCCAGTAGTTCTCGGGACGGCTATGGCTACACCTTC. Its protein product is CASSSRDGYGYTF.

This chain connects TRBV5-8 to TRBJ2-3, with TRBD2 matching 10 bases. The germline CDR1 and CDR2 sequences are SGHTS and YDEGEE. Trimming at V came to 4 bases and at J to 2 bases, leaving 4 bases not matched to a gene. This CDR3 spans 15 amino acids. In DNA form, the CDR3 reads TGTGCCAGCAGCCAGAGCGGGAGGGCCACAGATACGCAGTATTTT. Protein product: CASSQSGRATDTQYF.

This clone was seen a single time. It differs at one base from a far larger clone, so likely a read error. The V and J genes are TRBV6-5 and TRBJ2-2; no firm D call. From germline, CDR1 is MNHEY and CDR2 SVGAGI. V lost 6 bases, J lost 8 bases, and 13 bases lay in between. The CDR3 covers 13 residues. The CDR3 sequence is CASRFWSWGELFF. CDR3 DNA sequence: TGTGCCAGCAGATTCTGGTCCTGGGGGGAGCTGTTTTTT.